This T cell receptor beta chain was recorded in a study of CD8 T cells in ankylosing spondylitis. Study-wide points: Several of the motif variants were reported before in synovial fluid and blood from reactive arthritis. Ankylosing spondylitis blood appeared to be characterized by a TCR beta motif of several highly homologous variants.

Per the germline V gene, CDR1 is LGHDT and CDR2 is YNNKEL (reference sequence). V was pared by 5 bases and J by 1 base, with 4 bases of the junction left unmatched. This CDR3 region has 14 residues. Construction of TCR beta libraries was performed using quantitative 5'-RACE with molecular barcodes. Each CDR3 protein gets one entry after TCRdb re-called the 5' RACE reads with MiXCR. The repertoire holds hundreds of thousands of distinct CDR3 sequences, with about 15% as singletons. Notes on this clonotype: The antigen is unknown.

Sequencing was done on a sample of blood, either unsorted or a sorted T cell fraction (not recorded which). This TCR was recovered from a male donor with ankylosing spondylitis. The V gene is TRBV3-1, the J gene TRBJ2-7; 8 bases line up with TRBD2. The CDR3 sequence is CASSYSGVSYEQYF. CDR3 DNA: TGTGCCAGCAGCTATAGCGGGGTGTCCTACGAGCAGTACTTC.